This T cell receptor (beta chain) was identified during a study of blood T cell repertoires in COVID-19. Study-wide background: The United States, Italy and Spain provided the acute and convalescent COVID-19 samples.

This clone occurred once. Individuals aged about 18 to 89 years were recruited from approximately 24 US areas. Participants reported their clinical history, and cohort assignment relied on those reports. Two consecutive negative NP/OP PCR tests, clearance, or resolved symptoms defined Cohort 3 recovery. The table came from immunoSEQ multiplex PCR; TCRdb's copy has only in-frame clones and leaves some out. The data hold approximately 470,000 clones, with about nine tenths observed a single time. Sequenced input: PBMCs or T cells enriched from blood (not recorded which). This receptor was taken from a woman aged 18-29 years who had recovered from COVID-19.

The CDR3 reads CASSQLDRGTGELFF. The CDR3 DNA is TGTGCCAGCAGCCAACTGGACAGGGGCACCGGGGAGCTGTTTTTT. This chain joins TRBV3-1 (or the pseudogene TRBV3-2) and TRBJ2-2; 9 bases are shared with TRBD1. V shed 2 bases and J 4 bases; nucleotides not matched to a gene: 2. There are 15 residues in the CDR3. The germline CDR1 and CDR2 sequences are LGHDT and YNNKEL (reference sequence).